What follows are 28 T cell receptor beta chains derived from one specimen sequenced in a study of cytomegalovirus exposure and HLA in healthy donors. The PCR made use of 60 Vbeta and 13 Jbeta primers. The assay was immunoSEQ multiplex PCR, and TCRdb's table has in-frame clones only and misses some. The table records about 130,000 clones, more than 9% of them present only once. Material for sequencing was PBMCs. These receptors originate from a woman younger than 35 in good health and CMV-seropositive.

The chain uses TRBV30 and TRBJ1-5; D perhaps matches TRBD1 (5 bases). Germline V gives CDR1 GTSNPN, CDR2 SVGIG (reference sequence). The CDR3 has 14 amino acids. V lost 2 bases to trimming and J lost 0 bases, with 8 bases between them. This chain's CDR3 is CAWSSTGSNQPQHF. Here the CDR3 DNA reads TGTGCCTGGAGTTCTACAGGTAGCAATCAGCCCCAGCATTTT.

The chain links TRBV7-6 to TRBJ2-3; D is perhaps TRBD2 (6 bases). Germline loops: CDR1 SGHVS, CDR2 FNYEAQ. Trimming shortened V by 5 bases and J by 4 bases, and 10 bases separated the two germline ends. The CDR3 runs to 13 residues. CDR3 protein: CASSRWEADTQYF. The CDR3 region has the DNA TGTGCCAGCAGCCGGTGGGAGGCAGATACGCAGTATTTT.

The CDR3 here is CASRSTGFTEAFF. For the CDR3, the DNA is TGTGCCAGCCGAAGTACAGGGTTCACTGAAGCTTTCTTT. The V call is TRBV7-9, the J call TRBJ1-1; tentative D call: TRBD1 (6 bases). CDR3 length equals 13 residues. The V and J ends lost 8 bases and 4 bases respectively, with 14 bases between them. Germline V gene lookup returns CDR1 SEHNR and CDR2 FQNEAQ (reference sequence). Looking up the rest from reference TRBV7-9 and TRBJ1-1 gives the full variable domain: DTGVSQNPRHKITKRGQNVTFRCDPISEHNRLYWYRQTLGQGPEFLTYFQNEAQLEKSRLLSDRFSAERPKGSFSTLEIQRTEQGDSAMYLCASRSTGFTEAFFGQGTRLTVV.

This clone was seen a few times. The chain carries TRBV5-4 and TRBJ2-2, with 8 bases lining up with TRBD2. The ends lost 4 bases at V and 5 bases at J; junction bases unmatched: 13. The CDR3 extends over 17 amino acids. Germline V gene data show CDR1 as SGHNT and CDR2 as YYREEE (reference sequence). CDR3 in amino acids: CASSAASVAGSTGELFF. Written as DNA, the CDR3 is TGTGCCAGCAGCGCCGCCTCGGTAGCGGGAAGTACCGGGGAGCTGTTTTTT.

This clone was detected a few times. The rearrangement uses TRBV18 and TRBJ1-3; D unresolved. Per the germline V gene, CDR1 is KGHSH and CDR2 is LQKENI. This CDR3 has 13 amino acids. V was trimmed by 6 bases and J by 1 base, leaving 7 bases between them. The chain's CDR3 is CASSPLSGNTIYF. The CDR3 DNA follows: TGTGCCAGCTCGCCTCTATCTGGAAACACCATATATTTT.

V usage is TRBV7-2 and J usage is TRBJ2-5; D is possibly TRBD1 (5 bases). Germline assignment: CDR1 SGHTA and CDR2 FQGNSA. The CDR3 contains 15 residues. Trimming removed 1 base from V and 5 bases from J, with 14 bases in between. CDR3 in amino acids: CASSLVSLAGETQYF. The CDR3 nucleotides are TGTGCCAGCAGCTTAGTTTCTTTGGCAGGGGAGACCCAGTACTTC. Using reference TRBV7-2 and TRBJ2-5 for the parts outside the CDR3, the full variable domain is GAGVSQSPSNKVTEKGKDVELRCDPISGHTALYWYRQSLGQGLEFLIYFQGNSAPDKSGLPSDRFSAERTGGSVSTLTIQRTQQEDSAVYLCASSLVSLAGETQYFGPGTRLLVL.

The CDR3 loop reads CASSDGGTGGEKLFF. The CDR3 nucleotides are TGCGCCAGCAGTGATGGAGGGACGGGCGGGGAAAAACTGTTTTTT. The J gene is TRBJ1-4, the V gene TRBV10-1; a weak D match, TRBD1 (5 bases). CDR3 length equals 15 residues. V was pared by 3 bases and J by 8 bases, with 16 bases between. Germline V lookup: CDR1 WNHNN, CDR2 SYGVQD (reference sequence).

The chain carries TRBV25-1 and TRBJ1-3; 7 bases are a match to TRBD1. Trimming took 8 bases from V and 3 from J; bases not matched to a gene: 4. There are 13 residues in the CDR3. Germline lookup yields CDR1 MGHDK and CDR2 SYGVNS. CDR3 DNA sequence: TGTGCCAGCCAGGGGGAAAATGGAAACACCATATATTTT. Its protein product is CASQGENGNTIYF.

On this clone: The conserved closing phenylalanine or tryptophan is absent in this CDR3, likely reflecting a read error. The CDR3 sequence is CSGLEGLAFV. The CDR3 DNA follows: TGCAGCGGGTTGGAGGGTTTGGCTTTCGTT. This sequence joins TRBV29-1 and TRBJ1-1; D is unclear. V was pared by 7 bases and J by 11 bases, with 14 bases between. From germline, CDR1 is SQVTM and CDR2 ANQGSEA. This CDR3 has 10 amino acids.

Written as DNA, the CDR3 is TGTGCCAGCTCACCCCCGTCCTACTATGGCTACACCTTC. Translation gives CASSPPSYYGYTF. The chain has TRBV18 and TRBJ1-2; no clear D gene. Germline loops: CDR1 KGHSH, CDR2 LQKENI. Trimming took 3 bases from V and 3 from J, leaving 8 bases between them. The CDR3 runs to 13 residues. The whole variable domain, filled in from reference TRBV18 and TRBJ1-2, reads NAGVMQNPRHLVRRRGQEARLRCSPMKGHSHVYWYRQLPEEGLKFMVYLQKENIIDESGMPKERFSAEFPKEGPSILRIQQVVRGDSAAYFCASSPPSYYGYTFGSGTRLTVV.

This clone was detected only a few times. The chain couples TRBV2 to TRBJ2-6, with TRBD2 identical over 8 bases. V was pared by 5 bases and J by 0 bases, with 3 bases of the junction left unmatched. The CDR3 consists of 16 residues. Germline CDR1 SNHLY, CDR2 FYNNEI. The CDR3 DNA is TGTGCCAGCAGTATAGCGGGGAGCTCTGGGGCCAACGTCCTGACTTTC. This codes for CASSIAGSSGANVLTF.

The CDR3 coding sequence is TGTGCCAGCAGTCCCCTAACCGCCCTAGCGGCCACGCAGTATTTT. This encodes CASSPLTALAATQYF. The gene calls are TRBV28 and TRBJ2-3; TRBD2 agrees at 7 bases. Per germline, CDR1 MDHEN and CDR2 SYDVKM. After removal of 5 bases from V and 9 bases from J, the junction contained 14 bases not matched to a gene. The CDR3 is 15 residues long.

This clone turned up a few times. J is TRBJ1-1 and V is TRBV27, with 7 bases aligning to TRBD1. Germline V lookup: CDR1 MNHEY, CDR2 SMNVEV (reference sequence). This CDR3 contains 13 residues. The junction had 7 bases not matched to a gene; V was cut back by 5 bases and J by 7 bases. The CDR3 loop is CASSRLTGSEAFF. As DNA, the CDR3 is TGTGCCAGCAGTCGACTGACAGGGAGTGAAGCTTTCTTT.

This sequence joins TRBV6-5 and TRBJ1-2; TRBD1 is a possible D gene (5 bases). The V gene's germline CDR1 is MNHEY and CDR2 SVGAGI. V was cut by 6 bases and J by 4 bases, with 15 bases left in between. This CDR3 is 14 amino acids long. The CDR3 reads CASSLGRQIYGYTF. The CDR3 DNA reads TGTGCCAGCAGCCTGGGTCGACAGATCTATGGCTACACCTTC.

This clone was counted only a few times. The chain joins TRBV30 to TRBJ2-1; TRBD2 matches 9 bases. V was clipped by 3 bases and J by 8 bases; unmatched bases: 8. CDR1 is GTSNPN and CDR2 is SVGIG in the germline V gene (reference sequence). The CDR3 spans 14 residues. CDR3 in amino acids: CAWSTSGPSDEQFF. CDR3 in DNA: TGTGCCTGGAGCACTAGCGGGCCCAGCGATGAGCAGTTCTTC.

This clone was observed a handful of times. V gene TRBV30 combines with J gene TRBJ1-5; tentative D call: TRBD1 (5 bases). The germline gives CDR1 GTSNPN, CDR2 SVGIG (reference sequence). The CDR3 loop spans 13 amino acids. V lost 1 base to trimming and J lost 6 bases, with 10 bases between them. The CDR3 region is CAWSGRDLQPQHF. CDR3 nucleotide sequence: TGTGCCTGGAGTGGCAGGGATCTTCAGCCCCAGCATTTT.

CDR3 sequence: CASSLAVGIPTYEQYF. Written as DNA, the CDR3 is TGTGCCAGCAGCTTAGCCGTCGGGATACCTACCTACGAGCAGTACTTC. The chain employs TRBV7-9 and TRBJ2-7; D might be TRBD2 (5 bases). This CDR3 is 16 amino acids long. The germline CDR1 and CDR2 sequences are SEHNR and FQNEAQ (reference sequence). The V and J ends lost 0 bases and 2 bases respectively, with 14 bases between them.

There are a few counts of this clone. For the CDR3, the DNA is TGTGCCAGCAGTTTATTATCGACTATCCGGACAGAGACCTACGAGCAGTACTTC. Its translation is CASSLLSTIRTETYEQYF. J is TRBJ2-7 and V is TRBV28; tentatively, D is TRBD1 (6 bases). The ends were cut back, 1 base at V and 2 bases at J, with 21 bases in the middle. The CDR3 runs to 18 residues. Germline lookup yields CDR1 MDHEN and CDR2 SYDVKM.

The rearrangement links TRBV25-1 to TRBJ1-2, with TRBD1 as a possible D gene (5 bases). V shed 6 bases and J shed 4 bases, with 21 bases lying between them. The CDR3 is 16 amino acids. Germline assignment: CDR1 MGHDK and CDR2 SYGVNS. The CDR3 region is CASRGTGPNSIYGYTF. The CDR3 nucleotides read TGTGCCAGCAGAGGAACAGGCCCCAACTCCATCTATGGCTACACCTTC.

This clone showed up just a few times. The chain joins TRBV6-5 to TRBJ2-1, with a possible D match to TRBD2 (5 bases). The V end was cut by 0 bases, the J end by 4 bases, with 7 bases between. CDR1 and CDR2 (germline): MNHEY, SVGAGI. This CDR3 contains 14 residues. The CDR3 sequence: CASSYSGEYNEQFF. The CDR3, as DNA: TGTGCCAGCAGTTACTCGGGAGAGTACAATGAGCAGTTCTTC.

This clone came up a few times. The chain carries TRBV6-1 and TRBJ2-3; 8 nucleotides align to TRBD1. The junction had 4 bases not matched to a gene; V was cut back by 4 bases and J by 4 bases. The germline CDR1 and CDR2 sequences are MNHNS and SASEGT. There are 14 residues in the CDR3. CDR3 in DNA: TGTGCCAGCAGTGTTTCAGGGGGCGCAGATACGCAGTATTTT. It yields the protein CASSVSGGADTQYF.

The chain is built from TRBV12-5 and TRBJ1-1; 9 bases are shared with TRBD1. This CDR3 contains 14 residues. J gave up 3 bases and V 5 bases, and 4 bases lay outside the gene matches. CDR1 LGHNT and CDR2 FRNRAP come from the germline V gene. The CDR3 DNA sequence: TGTGCTAGTGGTCCTCGACAGGGGGACACTGAAGCTTTCTTT. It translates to CASGPRQGDTEAFF.

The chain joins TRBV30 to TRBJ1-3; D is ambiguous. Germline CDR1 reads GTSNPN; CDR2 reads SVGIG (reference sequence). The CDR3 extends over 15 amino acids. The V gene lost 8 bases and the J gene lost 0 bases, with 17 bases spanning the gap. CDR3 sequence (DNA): TGTGCCCTGGGAGGGAGGTCCTTCTCTGGAAACACCATATATTTT. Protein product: CALGGRSFSGNTIYF.

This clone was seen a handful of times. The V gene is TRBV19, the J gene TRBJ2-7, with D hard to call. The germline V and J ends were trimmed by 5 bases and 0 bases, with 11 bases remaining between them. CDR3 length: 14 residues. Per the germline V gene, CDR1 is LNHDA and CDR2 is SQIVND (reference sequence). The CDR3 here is CASSSSTSSYEQYF. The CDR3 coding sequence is TGTGCCAGTAGTTCGTCTACGAGCTCCTACGAGCAGTACTTC.

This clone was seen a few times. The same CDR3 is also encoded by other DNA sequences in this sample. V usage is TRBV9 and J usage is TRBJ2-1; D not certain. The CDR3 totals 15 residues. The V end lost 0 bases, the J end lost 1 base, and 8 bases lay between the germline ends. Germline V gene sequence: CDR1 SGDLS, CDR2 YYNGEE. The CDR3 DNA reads TGTGCCAGCAGCGTAGGCGGCGGATCCTACAATGAGCAGTTCTTC. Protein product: CASSVGGGSYNEQFF.

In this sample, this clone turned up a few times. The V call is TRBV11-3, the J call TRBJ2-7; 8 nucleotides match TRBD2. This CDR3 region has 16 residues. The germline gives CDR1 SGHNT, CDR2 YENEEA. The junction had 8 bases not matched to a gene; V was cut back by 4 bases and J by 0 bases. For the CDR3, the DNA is TGTGCCAGCAGCTCCGGGGGGGGCCCCAGCTCCTACGAGCAGTACTTC. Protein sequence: CASSSGGGPSSYEQYF.

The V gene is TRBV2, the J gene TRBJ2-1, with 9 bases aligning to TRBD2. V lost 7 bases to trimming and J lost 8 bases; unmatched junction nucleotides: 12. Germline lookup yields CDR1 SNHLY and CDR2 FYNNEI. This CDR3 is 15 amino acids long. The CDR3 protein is CASKGYSGSRDEQFF. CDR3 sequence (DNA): TGTGCCAGCAAGGGATATAGCGGGAGTAGAGATGAGCAGTTCTTC.

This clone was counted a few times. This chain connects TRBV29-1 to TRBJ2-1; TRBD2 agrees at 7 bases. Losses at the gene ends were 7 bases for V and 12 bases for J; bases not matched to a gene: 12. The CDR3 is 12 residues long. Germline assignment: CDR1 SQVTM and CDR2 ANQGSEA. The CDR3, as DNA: TGCAGCGCCCCTCACAGCGGGACCCCGCAGTTCTTC. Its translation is CSAPHSGTPQFF.